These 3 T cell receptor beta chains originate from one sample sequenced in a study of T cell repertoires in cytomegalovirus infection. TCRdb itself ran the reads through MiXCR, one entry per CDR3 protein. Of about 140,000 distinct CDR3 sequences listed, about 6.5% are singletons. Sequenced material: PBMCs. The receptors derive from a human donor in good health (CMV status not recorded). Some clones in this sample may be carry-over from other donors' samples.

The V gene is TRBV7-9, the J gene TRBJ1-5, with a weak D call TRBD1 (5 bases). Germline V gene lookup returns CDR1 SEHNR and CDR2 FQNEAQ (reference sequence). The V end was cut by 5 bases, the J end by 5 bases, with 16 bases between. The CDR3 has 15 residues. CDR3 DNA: TGTGCCAGCAGCCCGGGGCCAAACCCCGATCAGCCCCAGCATTTT. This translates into CASSPGPNPDQPQHF. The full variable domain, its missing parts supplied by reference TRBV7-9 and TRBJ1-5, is DTGVSQNPRHKITKRGQNVTFRCDPISEHNRLYWYRQTLGQGPEFLTYFQNEAQLEKSRLLSDRFSAERPKGSFSTLEIQRTEQGDSAMYLCASSPGPNPDQPQHFGDGTRLSIL.

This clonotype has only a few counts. The CDR3 nucleotides read TGCAGTGCTAGAGGGGGAAGCTCCTACGAGCAGTACTTC. Protein: CSARGGSSYEQYF. The chain employs TRBV20-1 and TRBJ2-7; no clear D gene. V was trimmed by 1 base and J by 0 bases, leaving 7 bases between them. This CDR3 contains 13 residues. Germline V gene data show CDR1 as DFQATT and CDR2 as SNEGSKA (reference sequence).

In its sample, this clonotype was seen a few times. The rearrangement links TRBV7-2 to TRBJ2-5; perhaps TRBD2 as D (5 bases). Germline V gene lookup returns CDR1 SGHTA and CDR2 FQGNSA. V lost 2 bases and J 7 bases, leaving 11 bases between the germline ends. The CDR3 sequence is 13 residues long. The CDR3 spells CASSLNGVGTQYF. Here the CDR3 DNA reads TGTGCCAGCAGCTTAAACGGGGTGGGGACCCAGTACTTC.